The rows below give T cell receptor beta chains drawn from one sample of a study of PD-1 blockade in classical Hodgkin lymphoma. Some clones are missing from TCRdb's copy, which holds only in-frame ones; the method was immunoSEQ multiplex PCR. The top ten clones hold about 22% of a sample with roughly 42,000 clones, 76% of them seen once. The specimen was peripheral blood mononuclear cells (PBMCs), collected at baseline. The receptors come from a human donor with classical Hodgkin lymphoma. The CDR3 runs from the conserved cysteine through the conserved F or W. A D gene is named only where the DNA matches it firmly. Only some rows state a clone size, as once, few, many or a class for expanded clones.

len,v_gene,j_gene,d_gene,abundance,CDR3aa,CDR3nt
11,TRBV29-1,TRBJ1-1,-,-,CSVAPPTEAFF,TGCAGCGTTGCGCCCCCCACTGAAGCTTTCTTT
15,TRBV2,TRBJ2-3,TRBD2,-,CASRAFTSDTDTQYF,TGTGCCAGCAGAGCCTTCACTAGCGACACAGATACGCAGTATTTT
13,TRBV29-1,TRBJ2-3,TRBD1,few,CSVRQGSTDTQYF,TGCAGCGTCAGACAGGGAAGCACAGATACGCAGTATTTT
14,TRBV2,TRBJ2-1,TRBD1,-,CASRSGQGGREQFF,TGTGCCAGCAGGTCGGGACAGGGGGGGCGTGAGCAGTTCTTC
19,TRBV1,TRBJ2-1,-,once,CTSSQVIWIAGISYNEQFF,TGCACCAGCAGCCAAGTCATTTGGATAGCGGGAATCTCCTACAATGAGCAGTTCTTC
12,TRBV29-1,TRBJ1-3,-,-,CSVGVAGNTIYF,TGCAGCGTTGGGGTAGCTGGAAACACCATATATTTT
14,TRBV6-1,TRBJ2-5,TRBD2,-,CASDSGSGQETQYF,TGTGCCAGTGATAGCGGGAGTGGGCAAGAGACCCAGTACTTC
14,TRBV7-2,TRBJ2-7,-,-,CASSPGGGSYEQYF,TGTGCCAGCAGCCCAGGGGGGGGCTCCTACGAGCAGTACTTC
12,TRBV7-6,TRBJ2-5,-,-,CASSLGSGTQYF,TGTGCCAGCAGCTTAGGTTCGGGGACCCAGTACTTC
12,TRBV18,TRBJ2-1,-,-,CASSQGTDEQFF,TGTGCCAGCTCACAAGGGACGGATGAGCAGTTCTTC
14,TRBV18,TRBJ1-1,-,-,CASSPQGPVIEAFF,TGTGCCAGCTCGCCCCAGGGGCCCGTAATTGAAGCTTTCTTT
17,TRBV9,TRBJ2-1,TRBD2,-,CASSVGTSGIIYNEQFF,TGTGCCAGCAGCGTAGGGACTAGCGGGATTATTTACAATGAGCAGTTCTTC
14,TRBV4-3,TRBJ2-3,TRBD1,-,CANTAGGARDTQYF,TGCGCCAACACAGCAGGGGGCGCACGGGATACGCAGTATTTT
16,TRBV7-3,TRBJ1-6,-,-,CASSLKGSSYNSPLHF,TGTGCCAGCAGCTTGAAGGGGAGCTCCTATAATTCACCCCTCCACTTT
16,TRBV29-1,TRBJ2-5,TRBD2,-,CSVGTSGSWYQETQYF,TGCAGCGTTGGGACTAGCGGGAGTTGGTACCAAGAGACCCAGTACTTC
14,TRBV21-1,TRBJ2-1,-,-,CASTKAISYNEQFF,TGTGCCAGCACCAAAGCGATTTCCTACAATGAGCAGTTCTTC
17,TRBV7-2,TRBJ2-7,TRBD1,-,CASSLEPPRQGTYEQYF,TGTGCCAGCAGCTTAGAGCCCCCGAGACAGGGTACCTACGAGCAGTACTTC
13,TRBV11-2,TRBJ1-5,-,few,CASSLARGYPQHF,TGTGCCAGCAGCTTAGCCAGGGGATATCCCCAGCATTTT